Below are 10 T cell receptor beta chains sequenced from a single sample in a study of PD-1 blockade in classical Hodgkin lymphoma. Produced via immunoSEQ multiplex PCR; TCRdb's table is partial and in-frame only. The sample shows more than 12,000 clones, about nine tenths of them seen only once. Time point: newly diagnosed, previously untreated cHL patient sample. Thawed PBMCs underwent magnetic negative selection to obtain purified CD8+ T cells. Sequencing was done on a sample of CD8+ T cells from blood. Receptor source: a human donor with classical Hodgkin lymphoma.

This clone was observed once. The chain employs TRBV25-1 and TRBJ1-1; D is perhaps TRBD1 (5 bases). The CDR3 is 14 residues long. Germline assignment: CDR1 MGHDK and CDR2 SYGVNS. Between the trimmed V and J ends, which lost 3 bases and 5 bases, there was a span of 13 bases. This CDR3 is CASSDQGARTEAFF. CDR3 nucleotides: TGTGCCAGCAGTGATCAGGGCGCGAGGACTGAAGCTTTCTTT.

This clone was recorded a few times. The V gene is TRBV28, the J gene TRBJ1-2; 7 nucleotides align to TRBD1. The CDR3 contains 14 residues. With V trimmed by 1 base and J by 2 bases, 1 base remained unmatched. Per germline, CDR1 MDHEN and CDR2 SYDVKM. CDR3 sequence (DNA): TGTGCCAGCAGTTTATTCAGGGGGAACTATGGCTACACCTTC. Translating gives CASSLFRGNYGYTF.

The CDR3 coding sequence is TGCGCCAGCAGCCAAGAAGGACAGGGCCACAACTATGGCTACACCTTC. Its translation: CASSQEGQGHNYGYTF. The chain combines TRBV4-1 with TRBJ1-2, with 8 positions matching TRBD1. Germline V CDR1 and CDR2: MGHRA, YSYEKL. V was pared by 0 bases and J by 2 bases, with 5 bases of the junction left unmatched. The CDR3 consists of 16 residues.

This rearrangement joins TRBV7-9 to TRBJ2-1; 12 bases fit TRBD2. With 3 bases clipped from V and 5 bases from J, the junction kept 2 bases outside the gene matches. This CDR3 comprises 15 residues. CDR1 and CDR2 (germline): SEHNR, FQNEAQ (reference sequence). CDR3 nucleotides: TGTGCCAGCAGCTTTGGACTAGCGGGGAACAATGAGCAGTTCTTC. Translated, it gives CASSFGLAGNNEQFF.

The chain has TRBV5-1 and TRBJ2-3; a possible D gene is TRBD2 (6 bases). Germline CDR1 and CDR2: SGHRS and YFSETQ. The CDR3 runs to 16 residues. Trimming shortened V by 3 bases and J by 7 bases, and 21 bases separated the two germline ends. CDR3 residues: CASSSTGLSLRNTQYF. DNA of the CDR3: TGCGCCAGCAGCTCCACCGGACTATCCCTTAGGAATACGCAGTATTTT.

This chain uses TRBV27 with TRBJ2-5, with 8 bases matching TRBD1. Judging by the DNA end, TRBJ2-7 fits better; the J call may be wrong. Germline V gives CDR1 MNHEY, CDR2 SMNVEV (reference sequence). The CDR3 is made up of 13 amino acids. The CDR3 DNA reads as TGTGCCAGCAGTGACAGGGGCGACTACGAGCAGTACTTC. Its translation is CASSDRGDYEQYF.

To note about this clone: It is unclear where the CDR3 begins or ends on the DNA, so no DNA is shown, and the CDR3 is as TCRdb lists it. The chain links TRBV27 to TRBJ2-6; whether TRBD2, the table's D call, matches the DNA was not checked. The CDR3 length equals 17 residues, ends included. Per the germline V gene, CDR1 is MNHEY and CDR2 is SMNVEV (reference sequence). CDR3 sequence reads: CASSSSTSAFLANVLTF.

The chain carries TRBV9 and TRBJ2-5; unclear D gene. Trimming took 0 bases from V and 4 from J, leaving 7 bases between them. This CDR3 is 13 amino acids long. CDR1 is SGDLS, CDR2 YYNGEE, per germline. CDR3 sequence: CASSVEDLETQYF. Written as DNA, the CDR3 is TGTGCCAGCAGCGTAGAGGATTTAGAGACCCAGTACTTC.

The gene calls are TRBV11-2 and TRBJ1-3; D unclear. The V and J ends lost 0 bases and 4 bases respectively, with 4 bases between them. The CDR3 runs to 13 residues. In germline, CDR1 is SGHAT, CDR2 FQNNGV. The CDR3 region is CASSLDGGNTIYF. For the CDR3, the DNA is TGTGCCAGCAGCTTAGACGGGGGAAACACCATATATTTT.

The chain has TRBV11-2 and TRBJ2-1; the D is unclear. V lost 1 base and J lost 8, with 15 bases in between. CDR3 length equals 15 residues. Germline lookup yields CDR1 SGHAT and CDR2 FQNNGV. The CDR3 loop reads CASSLGAVYHHEQFF. The CDR3 bases are TGTGCCAGCAGCTTAGGGGCCGTCTACCATCATGAGCAGTTCTTC.